The 27 T cell receptor beta chains in this list originate from one sample, sequenced in a study of human T cells and chemical hapten exposure. TCRdb itself ran the RACE reads through MiXCR, one entry per CDR3 protein. The repertoire consists of about 110,000 distinct CDR3 sequences, with 8% to 13% occurring once and the leading ten covering approximately 4%. Time point noted: patch test 1, 2 weeks after DPC sensitization. Treatment: therapeutic diphenylcyclopropenone sensitization with weekly scalp DPC. The sample in question was whole blood, obtained in connection with sensitization to the hapten diphenylcyclopropenone (DPC). The receptors were gathered from a woman aged 40 to 50 with alopecia areata. Some clones in this sample may be carry-over from other donors' samples.

V is TRBV24-1 and J is TRBJ2-2; TRBD1 agrees at 10 bases. CDR3 size: 16 residues. The J segment lost 2 bases and the V segment lost 4 bases, leaving 3 bases of the junction unmatched. The germline CDR1 and CDR2 sequences are KGHDR and SFDVKD. The CDR3 DNA reads TGTGCCACCAGTGACCGGGACAGGGGTAACACCGGGGAGCTGTTTTTT. This translates into CATSDRDRGNTGELFF.

This clonotype was seen a handful of times. This chain uses TRBV6-6 with TRBJ1-5; D call uncertain. V was cut by 5 bases and J by 5 bases, with 13 bases left in between. The germline gives CDR1 MNHNY, CDR2 SVGAGI (reference sequence). This CDR3 contains 14 residues. CDR3 nucleotides: TGTGCCAGCAGTCCGACGGGGAGAGATCAGCCCCAGCATTTT. Amino acid sequence: CASSPTGRDQPQHF.

This clonotype was picked up many times. The genes are TRBV29-1 and TRBJ2-2, with D hard to call. The CDR3 covers 14 residues. Trimming left V 7 bases short and J 0 bases short, with 12 bases between. The germline gives CDR1 SQVTM, CDR2 ANQGSEA. CDR3 sequence: CSAEVGANTGELFF. The CDR3 bases are TGCAGCGCTGAGGTCGGAGCGAACACCGGGGAGCTGTTTTTT.

This clonotype appeared a few times. The V call is TRBV6-1, the J call TRBJ1-1, with a possible D match to TRBD1 (6 bases). The germline CDR1 and CDR2 sequences are MNHNS and SASEGT. This CDR3 contains 15 residues. Trimming left V 10 bases short and J 0 bases short, with 18 bases between. The DNA for the CDR3 is TGTGCCACCAGAGAAACGGACAGCATGAACACTGAAGCTTTCTTT. Its protein product is CATRETDSMNTEAFF.

This chain uses TRBV3-1 with TRBJ1-1, with D possibly TRBD1 on 5 matching bases. From germline, CDR1 is LGHDT and CDR2 YNNKEL (reference sequence). With 1 base removed from V and 4 bases from J, the gap between germline ends came to 19 bases. There are 17 residues in the CDR3. Here the CDR3 reads CASSQGYGRVPGTEAFF. The DNA of the CDR3 is TGTGCCAGCAGCCAAGGGTACGGCAGGGTTCCGGGCACTGAAGCTTTCTTT. The variable domain in full, completed from reference TRBV3-1 and TRBJ1-1, reads DTAVSQTPKYLVTQMGNDKSIKCEQNLGHDTMYWYKQDSKKFLKIMFSYNNKELIINETVPNRFSPKSPDKAHLNLHINSLELGDSAVYFCASSQGYGRVPGTEAFFGQGTRLTVV.

This clonotype was recorded many times. The chain combines TRBV10-2 with TRBJ1-5, with 7 bases that match TRBD1. V was clipped by 10 bases and J by 6 bases; unmatched bases: 9. Germline CDR1 and CDR2: WSHSY and SAAADI. The CDR3 totals 13 residues. The CDR3 DNA sequence: TGCGCCACCTCGACAGGGAGAACTCAGCCCCAGCATTTT. Translated: CATSTGRTQPQHF.

For this clonotype: An end of the junction differs from the germline gene, which may be a read error. This chain connects TRBV5-4 to TRBJ2-7, with TRBD1 matching 10 bases. The CDR3 extends over 16 amino acids. Germline assignment: CDR1 SGHNT and CDR2 YYREEE (reference sequence). The CDR3 reads CASSLPGGQGSYELYF. The CDR3 DNA reads TGTGCCAGCAGCTTGCCCGGGGGACAGGGGAGCTACGAGCTGTACTTC.

This clonotype counts as medium-sized. The chain carries TRBV24-1 and TRBJ2-5; 12 bases are a match to TRBD1. The CDR3 extends over 15 amino acids. CDR1 KGHDR and CDR2 SFDVKD come from the germline V gene. The junction had 4 bases not matched to a gene; V was cut back by 4 bases and J by 5 bases. DNA for the CDR3: TGTGCCACCAGTGACGGGACAGGGGGCCGGGAGACCCAGTACTTC. It is translated as CATSDGTGGRETQYF.

This clonotype was detected ten times or more. The DNA of the CDR3 is TGTGCCACCAGCAGCTTAGGTGGAGGGAACAATTCACCCCTCCACTTT. Residues: CATSSLGGGNNSPLHF. The chain links TRBV15 to TRBJ1-6; no clear D gene. V was shortened by 3 bases and J by 7 bases, with 16 bases between the two germline ends. The CDR3 is made up of 16 amino acids. Germline loops: CDR1 LNHNV, CDR2 YYDKDF (reference sequence).

This clonotype was seen ten or more times. The rearrangement joins TRBV6-5 to TRBJ2-1; 11 bases agree with TRBD2. Trimming at V came to 6 bases and at J to 9 bases, leaving 4 bases not matched to a gene. The CDR3 loop spans 13 amino acids. CDR1 is MNHEY and CDR2 is SVGAGI in the germline V gene. The chain's CDR3 is CASRIAGGGEQFF. In DNA, the CDR3 is TGTGCCAGCAGAATAGCGGGAGGGGGTGAGCAGTTCTTC.

This clonotype was observed at least ten times. This sequence joins TRBV7-2 and TRBJ1-2; 10 nucleotides match TRBD1. This CDR3 comprises 15 residues. The germline gives CDR1 SGHTA, CDR2 FQGNSA. V lost 5 bases, J lost 5 bases, and 8 bases stayed unmatched. CDR3 protein: CASSPRVGQGYGYTF. The CDR3 coding sequence is TGTGCCAGCAGCCCTAGGGTGGGACAGGGGTATGGCTACACCTTC.

The V gene is TRBV7-6, the J gene TRBJ2-1; 7 bases match TRBD2. The CDR3 is 14 amino acids. V lost 1 base and J lost 7; bases outside the gene matches: 4. Germline V gene sequence: CDR1 SGHVS, CDR2 FNYEAQ. The CDR3 bases are TGTGCCAGCAGCTTAGGGCCGGGGGGAAATGAGCAGTTCTTC. It specifies CASSLGPGGNEQFF.

In this sample, this clonotype turned up a few times. In nucleotides, the CDR3 is TGTGCCAGCAGTGGCGGGGACAGAGTATCGCTAGCCAAAAACATTCAGTACTTC. This codes for CASSGGDRVSLAKNIQYF. V gene TRBV6-1 combines with J gene TRBJ2-4, with D perhaps matching TRBD1 (7 bases). V lost 4 bases and J lost 0, with 19 bases in between. The CDR3 length is 18 residues. The germline V gene encodes CDR1 MNHNS and CDR2 SASEGT.

This clonotype was seen many times. The rearrangement links TRBV10-3 to TRBJ1-1; D perhaps matches TRBD1 (5 bases). The CDR3 consists of 15 residues. Looked up from germline, CDR1 is ENHRY and CDR2 is SYGVKD. The ends were cut back, 4 bases at V and 0 bases at J, with 12 bases in the middle. The DNA of the CDR3 is TGTGCCATCAGTGCCACCCGGGGGATGAACACTGAAGCTTTCTTT. The encoded protein is CAISATRGMNTEAFF.

The V call is TRBV7-2, the J call TRBJ2-1; TRBD2 matches at 8 bases. The CDR3 length is 16 residues. Per the germline V gene, CDR1 is SGHTA and CDR2 is FQGNSA. The ends lost 3 bases at V and 0 bases at J; junction bases unmatched: 4. The CDR3 DNA sequence: TGTGCCAGCAGCTTTACCGGGACTAGCTCCTACAATGAGCAGTTCTTC. Its protein is CASSFTGTSSYNEQFF.

The rearrangement links TRBV29-1 to TRBJ1-1; D not resolved. Looked up from germline, CDR1 is SQVTM and CDR2 is ANQGSEA. The CDR3 has 12 amino acids. Between the trimmed V and J ends, which lost 6 bases and 1 base, there was a span of 9 bases. CDR3 loop: CSVSAGNTEAFF. The CDR3 region has the DNA TGCAGCGTGTCAGCAGGGAACACTGAAGCTTTCTTT.

This clonotype has a count of ten or more. The chain recombines TRBV29-1 with TRBJ1-1, with D possibly being TRBD1 (6 bases). Germline assignment: CDR1 SQVTM and CDR2 ANQGSEA. This CDR3 has 13 amino acids. V lost 2 bases to trimming and J lost 4 bases, with 11 bases between them. The CDR3 DNA is TGCAGCGTTGAACAGGGGTCAAGCACTGAAGCTTTCTTT. Translating it yields CSVEQGSSTEAFF.

This clonotype was recorded many times. The rearrangement joins TRBV27 to TRBJ1-5; the D gene is possibly TRBD1 (5 bases). The germline gives CDR1 MNHEY, CDR2 SMNVEV (reference sequence). This CDR3 has 15 amino acids. Trimming stripped 3 bases from V and 0 bases from J, with 9 bases between. As DNA, the CDR3 is TGTGCCAGCAGTTTCTGGGGCCATAGCAATCAGCCCCAGCATTTT. Translation: CASSFWGHSNQPQHF.

This chain joins TRBV1 and TRBJ2-2; the tabulated D call, TRBD2, remains unverified against the DNA. TRBV1 is a pseudogene locus. The CDR3 covers 18 residues. For the CDR3, the DNA is TGCACCAGCAGCCAACCGGGACTAGCGGGAGGACAAACCGGGGAGCTGTTTTTT. It translates to CTSSQPGLAGGQTGELFF.

The genes are TRBV19 and TRBJ2-7; either TRBD1 or TRBD2 may fit D (5 bases each). The CDR3 contains 12 residues. The germline gives CDR1 LNHDA, CDR2 SQIVND (reference sequence). Trimming took 6 bases from V and 7 from J, leaving 13 bases between them. CDR3 loop: CASRGRLGEQYF. DNA for the CDR3: TGTGCCAGTAGGGGACGTCTTGGGGAGCAGTACTTC.

The chain couples TRBV4-2 to TRBJ1-2; D not certain. Germline assignment: CDR1 LGHNA and CDR2 YNFKEQ. The CDR3 is 16 amino acids. V lost 4 bases and J 5 bases, leaving 20 bases between the germline ends. This CDR3 is CASSPPPQETFYGYTF. The CDR3 nucleotides read TGTGCCAGCAGCCCGCCACCGCAGGAGACTTTTTATGGCTACACCTTC.

This clonotype was counted ten times or more. V usage is TRBV3-1 and J usage is TRBJ1-6; D remains ambiguous. CDR3 size: 15 residues. Germline lookup yields CDR1 LGHDT and CDR2 YNNKEL (reference sequence). V lost 1 base, J lost 7 bases, and 11 bases lay in between. The CDR3 nucleotides read TGTGCCAGCAGCCAAGTTGCCATAGGGAATTCACCCCTCCACTTT. It encodes CASSQVAIGNSPLHF. Full variable domain (missing parts from reference TRBV3-1 and TRBJ1-6): DTAVSQTPKYLVTQMGNDKSIKCEQNLGHDTMYWYKQDSKKFLKIMFSYNNKELIINETVPNRFSPKSPDKAHLNLHINSLELGDSAVYFCASSQVAIGNSPLHFGNGTRLTVT.

This clonotype was picked up a small number of times. In nucleotides, the CDR3 is TGTGCCAGCAGCTCCCGGGACAGGGGCCACTATGGCTACACCTTC. As protein: CASSSRDRGHYGYTF. This chain uses TRBV5-4 with TRBJ1-2; TRBD1 matches at 10 bases. V shed 3 bases and J 3 bases; nucleotides not matched to a gene: 5. Looked up from germline, CDR1 is SGHNT and CDR2 is YYREEE (reference sequence). The CDR3 sequence is 15 residues long.

The chain links TRBV10-3 to TRBJ2-2; TRBD2 aligns across 10 bases. This CDR3 is 15 amino acids long. From germline, CDR1 is ENHRY and CDR2 SYGVKD. V gave up 10 bases and J gave up 0 bases; unmatched junction bases: 5. DNA of the CDR3: TGTGCCACCCAGCGGGGGGGTTCGAACACCGGGGAGCTGTTTTTT. It specifies CATQRGGSNTGELFF.

This clonotype was picked up many times. The V call is TRBV6-5, the J call TRBJ1-1; D is uncertain. Trimming removed 5 bases from V and 11 bases from J, with 12 bases in between. This CDR3 has 11 amino acids. The germline V gene encodes CDR1 MNHEY and CDR2 SVGAGI. CDR3: CASSNKFVAFF. DNA for the CDR3: TGTGCCAGCAGTAACAAATTCGTGGCTTTCTTT.

This clonotype was seen more than once but under ten times. CDR3 sequence: CASSLDFLWGQETQYF. DNA of the CDR3: TGTGCCAGCAGCTTGGACTTCCTCTGGGGCCAAGAGACCCAGTACTTC. The genes are TRBV5-6 and TRBJ2-5; no clear D. CDR1 and CDR2 from the germline V gene are SGHDT and YYEEEE. The CDR3 sequence is 16 residues long. Trimming removed 0 bases from V and 1 base from J, with 13 bases in between.

The rearrangement links TRBV20-1 to TRBJ1-1; 10 nucleotides agree with TRBD1. The CDR3 runs 16 residues. CDR1 DFQATT and CDR2 SNEGSKA come from the germline V gene (reference sequence). Germline trimming cut 0 bases from V and 2 bases from J; bases unmatched to any gene: 6. For the CDR3, the DNA is TGCAGTGCTAGAGATTGGGGGACAGGGGTAAACACTGAAGCTTTCTTT. Its protein product is CSARDWGTGVNTEAFF.